The 25 T cell receptor beta chains reported below all come from one sample, sequenced in a study of blood T cell repertoires in COVID-19. Repertoires were generated with immunoSEQ multiplex PCR, while TCRdb's copy carries only in-frame clones and drops some. The profile shows 120,000 to 150,000 clones, approximately 90% of them singletons. Sequencing was performed on peripheral blood. The receptors here all came from a woman in her fifties or sixties with active COVID-19.

The chain uses TRBV3-1 (or the pseudogene TRBV3-2) and TRBJ1-5; a weak D match, TRBD1 (6 bases). Trimming left V 0 bases short and J 6 bases short, with 9 bases between. The CDR3 contains 14 residues. Germline V lookup: CDR1 LGHDT, CDR2 YNNKEL (reference sequence). CDR3 sequence: CASSQDGGSQPQHF. In DNA form, the CDR3 reads TGTGCCAGCAGCCAAGATGGGGGCAGTCAGCCCCAGCATTTT.

The V call is TRBV11-3, the J call TRBJ1-1; D is unresolved. Trimming took off 1 base at V and 6 bases at J, with 9 bases between the two ends. CDR1 and CDR2 from the germline V gene are SGHNT and YENEEA. This CDR3 contains 13 residues. In DNA form, the CDR3 reads TGTGCCAGCAGCTTAGGAAGCGGGGCTGAAGCTTTCTTT. Protein: CASSLGSGAEAFF.

This chain uses TRBV11-3 with TRBJ1-1; 7 bases match TRBD1. The ends lost 5 bases at V and 9 bases at J; junction bases unmatched: 6. Germline loops: CDR1 SGHNT, CDR2 YENEEA. The CDR3 is 12 residues long. CDR3 protein: CASSHRQGQAFF. CDR3 DNA: TGTGCCAGCAGCCACAGACAGGGCCAAGCTTTCTTT.

The chain links TRBV2 to TRBJ2-3; 9 nucleotides align to TRBD2. Germline V gene lookup returns CDR1 SNHLY and CDR2 FYNNEI. V shed 11 bases and J 0 bases; nucleotides not matched to a gene: 6. The CDR3 spans 14 residues. Written as DNA, the CDR3 is TGTGCCTCCCCACTAGCGGGCAGCACAGATACGCAGTATTTT. Translated, it gives CASPLAGSTDTQYF.

The chain combines TRBV9 with TRBJ2-1; 10 bases fit TRBD2. CDR3 length equals 16 residues. CDR1 and CDR2 from the germline V gene are SGDLS and YYNGEE. J lost 3 bases, V lost 3 bases, and 6 bases had no gene match. Written as DNA, the CDR3 is TGTGCCAGCAGCGCTGGGGGACTAGCGTTCTACAATGAGCAGTTCTTC. Residues: CASSAGGLAFYNEQFF.

The J gene is TRBJ1-1, the V gene TRBV7-6; 7 positions match TRBD1. This CDR3 contains 18 residues. V shed 5 bases, J shed 1 base, and the junction held 16 bases outside the gene matches. CDR1 and CDR2 (germline): SGHVS, FNYEAQ. The CDR3 nucleotides are TGTGCCAGCAGCCCGAAGGTTGTCTCAGGGGGGTCGAACACTGAAGCTTTCTTT. Its translation: CASSPKVVSGGSNTEAFF.

This rearrangement joins TRBV30 to TRBJ2-5; tentatively, D is TRBD2 (5 bases). The CDR3 has 19 residues. The germline V gene has CDR1 GTSNPN and CDR2 SVGIG (reference sequence). The germline V and J ends were trimmed by 3 bases and 0 bases, with 26 bases remaining between them. CDR3 amino acids: CAWSRGHSQLIQYQETQYF. CDR3 coding DNA: TGTGCCTGGAGCCGCGGGCACTCTCAGCTTATCCAGTACCAAGAGACCCAGTACTTC.

The V gene is TRBV11-1, the J gene TRBJ1-1, with unresolved D. V gave up 0 bases and J gave up 0 bases, with 5 bases separating them. Looked up from germline, CDR1 is SGHAT and CDR2 is FQDESV (reference sequence). This CDR3 has 14 residues. The CDR3: CASSLALVNTEAFF. The CDR3 nucleotides read TGTGCCAGCAGCTTAGCGCTAGTGAACACTGAAGCTTTCTTT.

The CDR3 nucleotides are TGTGCCAGCAGTTGGGGAGCGGGAGAGGGTACGCAGTATTTT. Translation: CASSWGAGEGTQYF. The J gene is TRBJ2-3, the V gene TRBV27; TRBD2 matches at 8 bases. After removal of 4 bases from V and 8 bases from J, the junction contained 8 bases not matched to a gene. The CDR3 has 14 residues. Per germline, CDR1 MNHEY and CDR2 SMNVEV (reference sequence).

The chain combines TRBV7-9 with TRBJ2-2; weak D call: TRBD1 (6 bases). CDR3 length: 13 amino acids. Looked up from germline, CDR1 is SEHNR and CDR2 is FQNEAQ (reference sequence). Between the trimmed V and J ends, which lost 5 bases and 4 bases, there was a span of 8 bases. CDR3 bases: TGTGCCAGCAGCCCACAGGGCACCGGGGAGCTGTTTTTT. Its protein product is CASSPQGTGELFF.

The V call is TRBV5-1, the J call TRBJ1-3; no clear D. The germline CDR1 and CDR2 sequences are SGHRS and YFSETQ. The germline V and J ends were trimmed by 0 bases and 1 base, with 11 bases remaining between them. CDR3 size: 16 residues. The DNA for the CDR3 is TGCGCCAGCAGCTTGGCTGGCAGAGCGTCTGGAAACACCATATATTTT. Its protein product is CASSLAGRASGNTIYF.

This chain uses TRBV28 with TRBJ2-2; D may be TRBD1 (5 bases). Germline-derived CDR1 and CDR2 are MDHEN and SYDVKM. The CDR3 consists of 13 residues. Trimming took 4 bases from V and 4 from J, leaving 7 bases between them. Here the CDR3 reads CASSSGFTGELFF. The CDR3 DNA reads TGTGCCAGCAGTTCAGGGTTCACCGGGGAGCTGTTTTTT.

This rearrangement joins TRBV28 to TRBJ2-7, with 9 bases aligning to TRBD2. Germline lookup yields CDR1 MDHEN and CDR2 SYDVKM. The CDR3 runs to 15 residues. The V and J ends lost 7 bases and 0 bases, in that order; junction bases with no gene match: 7. The chain's CDR3 is CASISPSGVSYEQYF. The CDR3 DNA is TGTGCCAGCATTTCTCCTAGCGGGGTCTCCTACGAGCAGTACTTC.

The chain employs TRBV6-5 and TRBJ1-5; no reliable D call. This CDR3 has 15 amino acids. The germline CDR1 and CDR2 sequences are MNHEY and SVGAGI. Trimming cost V 5 bases and J 2 bases, with 13 bases left between them. The chain's CDR3 is CASSPLRTGNQPQHF. For the CDR3, the DNA is TGTGCCAGCAGTCCGCTGCGTACGGGCAATCAGCCCCAGCATTTT.

This clone qualifies as medium-sized (0.01 to 0.1%). The chain links TRBV4-3 to TRBJ1-5; 8 positions agree with TRBD1. CDR3 length equals 15 residues. The germline V gene has CDR1 LGHNA and CDR2 YSLEER. V shed 3 bases, J shed 3 bases, and the junction held 4 bases outside the gene matches. Here the CDR3 reads CASSQADRANQPQHF. The CDR3 DNA follows: TGCGCCAGCAGCCAGGCGGACAGGGCCAATCAGCCCCAGCATTTT.

The chain carries TRBV7-9 and TRBJ2-3, with D perhaps matching TRBD2 (6 bases). The V gene's germline CDR1 is SEHNR and CDR2 FQNEAQ (reference sequence). The CDR3 length is 15 residues. The V end lost 6 bases, the J end lost 1 base, and 14 bases lay between the germline ends. DNA for the CDR3: TGTGCCAGCAGTCCCCCGGGACTCCGCACAGATACGCAGTATTTT. This encodes CASSPPGLRTDTQYF.

This chain links TRBV7-9 with TRBJ2-7; 11 bases are a match to TRBD2. Per germline, CDR1 SEHNR and CDR2 FQNEAQ (reference sequence). The CDR3 covers 17 residues. V shed 5 bases, J shed 4 bases, and the junction held 13 bases outside the gene matches. CDR3 sequence: CASSVTSGETRWYEQYF. As DNA, the CDR3 is TGTGCCAGCAGCGTGACTAGCGGGGAGACTCGGTGGTACGAGCAGTACTTC.

This rearrangement joins TRBV7-8 to TRBJ1-2, with D unclear. The CDR3 loop spans 15 amino acids. Trimming removed 0 bases from V and 6 bases from J, with 14 bases in between. Germline values: CDR1 SGHVS, CDR2 FQNEAQ. CDR3 in DNA: TGTGCCAGCAGCTTAGCAACTAGGGTATTGGATGGCTACACCTTC. Protein sequence: CASSLATRVLDGYTF.

This chain links TRBV4-1 with TRBJ2-3, with TRBD2 identical over 11 bases. The CDR3 contains 16 residues. J lost 4 bases, V lost 1 base, and 4 bases had no gene match. Germline CDR1 and CDR2: MGHRA and YSYEKL. The DNA for the CDR3 is TGCGCCAGCAGCCAAGCCCCGGGACTAGCGGCAGATACGCAGTATTTT. Translating it yields CASSQAPGLAADTQYF.

V usage is TRBV6-5 and J usage is TRBJ1-1; 9 bases map to TRBD1. The germline gives CDR1 MNHEY, CDR2 SVGAGI. V shed 6 bases, J shed 1 base, and the junction held 6 bases outside the gene matches. The CDR3 spans 15 residues. The CDR3: CASRQQGASNTEAFF. The CDR3 DNA is TGTGCCAGCAGACAACAGGGGGCGTCGAACACTGAAGCTTTCTTT.

This clone is a singleton in its sample. Other DNA sequences in this sample translate to the same CDR3. V is TRBV28 and J is TRBJ2-2, with 9 bases that match TRBD1. The CDR3 runs to 15 residues. Germline loops: CDR1 MDHEN, CDR2 SYDVKM. V lost 6 bases and J lost 4; bases outside the gene matches: 6. In nucleotides, the CDR3 is TGTGCCAGCAGCCTGAACAGGGGGCGCACCGGGGAGCTGTTTTTT. Translation gives CASSLNRGRTGELFF.

The V gene is TRBV28, the J gene TRBJ1-2, with a possible D match to TRBD1 (5 bases). Germline V gene sequence: CDR1 MDHEN, CDR2 SYDVKM. The CDR3 is 15 amino acids. With 7 bases removed from V and 4 bases from J, the gap between germline ends came to 19 bases. The CDR3 coding sequence is TGTGCCAGCACTTTTTCCCCGGGGGGAGGCTATGGCTACACCTTC. It encodes CASTFSPGGGYGYTF.

V is TRBV10-2 and J is TRBJ1-2; D possibly corresponds to TRBD1 (6 bases). This CDR3 comprises 16 residues. The germline gives CDR1 WSHSY, CDR2 SAAADI. The V end was cut by 2 bases, the J end by 0 bases, with 13 bases between. This chain's CDR3 is CASSEARGGSNYGYTF. Here the CDR3 DNA reads TGCGCCAGCAGTGAGGCACGAGGGGGATCTAACTATGGCTACACCTTC.

This clone has only one observation. V gene TRBV5-1 combines with J gene TRBJ2-1; 9 bases are a match to TRBD2. The CDR3 consists of 16 residues. The germline V gene has CDR1 SGHRS and CDR2 YFSETQ. V shed 5 bases, J shed 4 bases, and the junction held 10 bases outside the gene matches. Here the CDR3 DNA reads TGCGCCAGCAGTACGTTAAGCGGGAGGACTTACAATGAGCAGTTCTTC. Translation gives CASSTLSGRTYNEQFF.

CDR3 residues: CATSRTPGLAGGGGTNEQFF. CDR3 bases: TGTGCCACCAGCAGAACCCCGGGACTAGCGGGAGGAGGAGGAACCAATGAGCAGTTCTTC. This sequence joins TRBV15 and TRBJ2-1; 15 nucleotides line up with TRBD2. V trimming: 2 bases; J trimming: 6 bases; junction bases outside the gene matches: 14. The CDR3 has 20 residues. Germline V lookup: CDR1 LNHNV, CDR2 YYDKDF (reference sequence).